This entry lists 18 T cell receptor beta chains sequenced from one sample in a study of technical replicates of blood from several donors. Method: immunoSEQ multiplex PCR; TCRdb's copy keeps in-frame clones and lacks some. Counted here are under 100,000 clones, about 96% occurring once; the ten biggest clones make up 0.31%. Sample: T cells isolated from PBMCs. These TCRs come from a human donor in good health.

This clone has a single count. The rearrangement links TRBV28 to TRBJ2-2, with 7 nucleotides matching TRBD2. Germline CDR1 reads MDHEN; CDR2 reads SYDVKM. J was trimmed by 7 bases and V by 4 bases; bases with no gene match: 9. The CDR3 totals 15 residues. The CDR3 DNA sequence: TGTGCCAGCAGTTCGTACTCTTTAGCGGGCGGGGAGCTGTTTTTT. Translation: CASSSYSLAGGELFF.

This chain links TRBV7-9 with TRBJ2-7, with 7 nucleotides matching TRBD1. Germline assignment: CDR1 SEHNR and CDR2 FQNEAQ (reference sequence). The CDR3 covers 15 residues. V shed 3 bases and J 1 base; nucleotides not matched to a gene: 6. CDR3 DNA: TGTGCCAGCAGCTTCATGGGGACAGAATCCTACGAGCAGTACTTC. It encodes CASSFMGTESYEQYF.

This chain links TRBV6-1 with TRBJ2-5; 9 bases are shared with TRBD2. CDR1 and CDR2 (germline): MNHNS, SASEGT. V gave up 7 bases and J gave up 1 base; unmatched junction bases: 4. The CDR3 extends over 14 amino acids. The CDR3 DNA reads as TGTGCCAGCAAACCTAGCGGGACCCAAGAGACCCAGTACTTC. Protein sequence: CASKPSGTQETQYF.

The chain is built from TRBV10-1 and TRBJ2-7; unclear D gene. Trimming stripped 5 bases from V and 1 base from J, with 6 bases between. Germline assignment: CDR1 WNHNN and CDR2 SYGVQD (reference sequence). The CDR3 runs to 12 residues. The CDR3 here is CASSRSSYEQYF. CDR3 DNA: TGCGCCAGCAGTCGGTCGTCCTACGAGCAGTACTTC.

The chain employs TRBV5-4 and TRBJ2-2; TRBD1 agrees at 9 bases. Germline CDR1 is SGHNT and CDR2 is YYREEE (reference sequence). This CDR3 is 16 amino acids long. Losses at the gene ends were 4 bases for V and 4 bases for J; bases not matched to a gene: 8. The CDR3 sequence: CASSPTTGGSTGELFF. For the CDR3, the DNA is TGTGCCAGCAGCCCCACCACAGGGGGCAGCACCGGGGAGCTGTTTTTT.

The rearrangement joins TRBV9 to TRBJ2-2, with D possibly TRBD2 on 5 matching bases. The CDR3 is 15 residues long. V was pared by 4 bases and J by 3 bases, with 13 bases between. Per germline, CDR1 SGDLS and CDR2 YYNGEE. DNA for the CDR3: TGTGCCAGCAGCTTCGGGAAGTTCGACACCGGGGAGCTGTTTTTT. Protein product: CASSFGKFDTGELFF.

The rearrangement links TRBV7-9 to TRBJ1-1; no clear D. This CDR3 has 15 amino acids. V lost 5 bases and J 6 bases, leaving 19 bases between the germline ends. Germline V CDR1 and CDR2: SEHNR, FQNEAQ (reference sequence). CDR3 coding DNA: TGTGCCAGCAGCCCTAACAGTGACGGGATCGCTGAAGCTTTCTTT. Translating it yields CASSPNSDGIAEAFF.

V is TRBV10-3 and J is TRBJ2-7, with D unresolved. Germline V gene lookup returns CDR1 ENHRY and CDR2 SYGVKD. Deletions cut 0 bases from V and 2 bases from J, with 14 bases between. The CDR3 totals 16 residues. CDR3 protein: CAISESWAVPPYEQYF. CDR3 nucleotide sequence: TGTGCCATCAGTGAGTCGTGGGCAGTCCCTCCCTACGAGCAGTACTTC.

The chain recombines TRBV7-2 with TRBJ2-7; a possible D gene is TRBD1 (5 bases). The V gene's germline CDR1 is SGHTA and CDR2 FQGNSA. The CDR3 runs 13 residues. V dropped 3 bases and J dropped 6 bases, with 12 bases sitting between them. CDR3 residues: CASSFVHRFEQYF. DNA for the CDR3: TGTGCCAGCAGCTTTGTCCACAGGTTCGAGCAGTACTTC.

CDR3 loop: CASSPPGLKYF. CDR3 DNA: TGTGCCAGCAGCCCCCCAGGGTTGAAGTACTTC. The chain employs TRBV7-9 and TRBJ2-7, with a weak D call TRBD1 (5 bases). The germline V and J ends were trimmed by 5 bases and 11 bases, with 13 bases remaining between them. The CDR3 spans 11 residues. Germline values: CDR1 SEHNR, CDR2 FQNEAQ (reference sequence).

The chain joins TRBV19 to TRBJ1-1; TRBD1 agrees at 11 bases. With V trimmed by 4 bases and J by 6 bases, 4 bases remained unmatched. The CDR3 sequence is 14 residues long. Germline V gives CDR1 LNHDA, CDR2 SQIVND (reference sequence). The CDR3 coding sequence is TGTGCCAGTAGTACGGGACAGGGGGGGTCTGAAGCTTTCTTT. Translated: CASSTGQGGSEAFF.

The chain couples TRBV30 to TRBJ1-4; a possible D gene is TRBD1 (5 bases). The CDR3 is 12 residues long. The germline V gene has CDR1 GTSNPN and CDR2 SVGIG (reference sequence). V was trimmed by 6 bases and J by 4 bases, leaving 9 bases between them. The CDR3 sequence: CACVRVNEKLFF. The CDR3 bases are TGTGCCTGCGTCAGGGTTAATGAAAAACTGTTTTTT.

This clone was observed a single time. The chain employs TRBV6-6 and TRBJ2-7, with 12 bases aligning to TRBD1. CDR3 length: 14 amino acids. V dropped 6 bases and J dropped 5; count of bases not matched to a gene: 5. Germline V gene data show CDR1 as MNHNY and CDR2 as SVGAGI (reference sequence). The CDR3, as DNA: TGTGCCAGCAGGCATGGGACAGGGGGCGACGAGCAGTACTTC. Translation: CASRHGTGGDEQYF.

In this sample, this clone turned up once. This chain uses TRBV7-9 with TRBJ2-2; D remains unclear. V dropped 5 bases and J dropped 8 bases, with 6 bases sitting between them. The CDR3 is 11 amino acids. Germline V gene sequence: CDR1 SEHNR, CDR2 FQNEAQ (reference sequence). The CDR3 nucleotides are TGTGCCAGCAGCCCGGAGGGGGAGCTGTTTTTT. This translates into CASSPEGELFF.

This clone was recorded only once. The chain carries TRBV4-1 and TRBJ2-1; the match to TRBD1 covers 12 bases. V lost 4 bases and J lost 5; bases outside the gene matches: 3. The germline V gene has CDR1 MGHRA and CDR2 YSYEKL. This CDR3 is 15 amino acids long. Here the CDR3 DNA reads TGCGCCAGCAGCCTCCGGGACAGGGGGCACAATGAGCAGTTCTTC. This translates into CASSLRDRGHNEQFF.

The gene calls are TRBV6-5 and TRBJ2-7, with D maybe TRBD1 (5 bases). Looked up from germline, CDR1 is MNHEY and CDR2 is SVGAGI. V was shortened by 2 bases and J by 2 bases, with 10 bases between the two germline ends. The CDR3 runs to 14 residues. This CDR3 is CASSYVKGPYEQYF. CDR3 DNA: TGTGCCAGCAGTTACGTAAAGGGGCCCTACGAGCAGTACTTC.

This clone was found once. This chain uses TRBV19 with TRBJ2-7; 9 bases are a match to TRBD1. Trimming took 7 bases from V and 2 from J; bases not matched to a gene: 6. Germline CDR1 reads LNHDA; CDR2 reads SQIVND (reference sequence). The CDR3 covers 14 residues. CDR3: CASNDGTGTYEQYF. The CDR3 DNA reads TGTGCCAGTAACGACGGGACAGGGACCTACGAGCAGTACTTC.

This rearrangement joins TRBV5-6 to TRBJ1-2, with 11 bases fitting TRBD1. Germline V gene sequence: CDR1 SGHDT, CDR2 YYEEEE. The trim removed 4 bases at V and 5 bases at J, leaving 7 bases unmatched. The length of the CDR3 is 15 residues. CDR3 nucleotide sequence: TGTGCCAGCAGCGCGTCCGGGACAGGGGGATATGGCTACACCTTC. This codes for CASSASGTGGYGYTF. Full variable domain (remainder filled in from reference TRBV5-6 and TRBJ1-2): DAGVTQSPTHLIKTRGQQVTLRCSPKSGHDTVSWYQQALGQGPQFIFQYYEEEERQRGNFPDRFSGHQFPNYSSELNVNALLLGDSALYLCASSASGTGGYGYTFGSGTRLTVV.